The rows below give T cell receptor beta chains drawn from one sample of a study of OX40 agonist ivuxolimab in advanced cancers. TCRdb keeps only in-frame clones here, not all; method: immunoSEQ multiplex PCR. The top ten hold 1.5% to 2% of the sample, which has tens of thousands of clones, about 86% seen once. The sample here was CD4+ or CD8+ T cells sorted from blood, taken in a trial of the OX40 agonist ivuxolimab. These receptors were taken from an adult with an advanced solid tumor such as melanoma, head and neck, liver or kidney cancer. CDR3s include the opening cysteine and the closing phenylalanine or tryptophan. A D gene is named only where the DNA matches it firmly. The size field is filled for only some rows; it gives once, few, many or a size class.

D,V,size,length,J,DNA,CDR3
TRBD1,TRBV2,-,19,TRBJ2-5,TGTGCCAGCAGTGGACCCGCGACAGGGGGTCAGATAGGGCAAGAGACCCAGTACTTC,CASSGPATGGQIGQETQYF
-,TRBV9,few,15,TRBJ1-6,TGTGCCAGCAGCGTAGGACCGGAGGATAATTCACCCCTCCACTTT,CASSVGPEDNSPLHF
-,TRBV30,-,15,TRBJ2-7,TGTGCCTGGAGCACCCCGGGACGGACGATTTACGAGCAGTACTTC,CAWSTPGRTIYEQYF
-,TRBV6-5,-,16,TRBJ1-3,TGTGCCAGCAGTTACTCGTACGCGGGGGCTGGAAACACCATATATTTT,CASSYSYAGAGNTIYF
-,TRBV19,few,12,TRBJ1-2,TGTGCCAGTAGCCCCCTTCTTTATGGCTACACCTTC,CASSPLLYGYTF
-,TRBV4-3,-,14,TRBJ1-3,TGCGCCAGCAGCCAAGCTTACTCTGGAAACACCATATATTTT,CASSQAYSGNTIYF
-,TRBV5-1,-,14,TRBJ2-2,TGCGCCAGCAGAGCTCGGGTAGACACCGGGGAGCTGTTTTTT,CASRARVDTGELFF
TRBD2,TRBV11-2,-,18,TRBJ2-3,TGTGCCAGCAGCCCCCCAGCGGGGGACCGCCTGATCACAGATACGCAGTATTTT,CASSPPAGDRLITDTQYF
TRBD1,TRBV10-3,-,14,TRBJ1-2,TGTGCCATCAGTGAGGCTCAGGGGGAGGATGGCTACACCTTC,CAISEAQGEDGYTF
-,TRBV5-1,few,13,TRBJ1-6,TGCGCCAGCAGCCCGGGTTGGTCCTCACCCCTCCACTTT,CASSPGWSSPLHF
-,TRBV28,once,19,TRBJ2-6,TGTGCCAGCAGCACTCCGATTGGGGGCGCAAGGACTGGGGCCAACGTCCTGACTTTC,CASSTPIGGARTGANVLTF
-,TRBV12-1,-,17,TRBJ1-2,TGTGCCAGCAGCTCCCGGGACAGGGATACTTCTAACTATGGCTACACCTTC,CASSSRDRDTSNYGYTF
TRBD2,TRBV6-5,-,15,TRBJ2-5,TGTGCCAGCAGTTACGGGGGACTAGCAAAGGAGACCCAGTACTTC,CASSYGGLAKETQYF
-,TRBV4-1,-,13,TRBJ2-5,TGCGCCAGCAGCCAATTGGTCCAAGAGACCCAGTACTTC,CASSQLVQETQYF
-,TRBV6-5,-,13,TRBJ1-6,TGTGCCAGCATTGACAGAGAGGGGTCACCCCTCCACTTT,CASIDREGSPLHF
TRBD2,TRBV4-3,-,17,TRBJ2-4,TGCGCCAGCAGCCAAGATCCTAGCGGGGGGGGTCGGGACATTCAGTACTTC,CASSQDPSGGGRDIQYF
TRBD1,TRBV19,-,13,TRBJ2-5,TGTGCCAGTAGCTCGGACAGGCTAAAGACCCAGTACTTC,CASSSDRLKTQYF
TRBD2,TRBV5-3,-,15,TRBJ2-7,TGTGCCAGAGTCCTTAGCGGGGGAACACAGTACGAGCAGTACTTC,CARVLSGGTQYEQYF
-,TRBV12-5,once,16,TRBJ1-5,TGTGCTAGTGGTTCGACCCCTGGGGTTGGCAATCAGCCCCAGCATTTT,CASGSTPGVGNQPQHF
TRBD1,TRBV28,-,14,TRBJ1-1,TGTGCCAGCACTACGACAGGGGGTAACGCTGAAGCTTTCTTT,CASTTTGGNAEAFF
-,TRBV6-5,-,12,TRBJ2-5,TGTGCCACCGCGGGACAGCAAGAGACCCAGTACTTC,CATAGQQETQYF
-,TRBV5-5,-,13,TRBJ1-5,TGTGCCAGCAGCGTGGAGGCAACCGGGCCCCAGCATTTT,CASSVEATGPQHF
TRBD2,TRBV10-1,-,15,TRBJ2-3,TGCGCCAGCAGTGAGTCTGCGGGGGACACAGATACGCAGTATTTT,CASSESAGDTDTQYF
-,TRBV6-1,once,14,TRBJ1-2,TGTGCCAGCTACCCCACAGGGCCGGACCCGAGCTACACCTTC,CASYPTGPDPSYTF
-,TRBV5-4,-,14,TRBJ2-7,TGTGCCAGCAGCCATCCGACCCGGAGTCGCGAGCAGTACTTC,CASSHPTRSREQYF
TRBD2,TRBV4-1,-,17,TRBJ2-3,TGCGCCAGCAGCCAAGATGGGGCTAGCGGGGGCACAGATACGCAGTATTTT,CASSQDGASGGTDTQYF
-,TRBV6-1,-,13,TRBJ2-6,TGTGCCAGCAGGGACTCTGGGGCCAACGTCCTGACTTTC,CASRDSGANVLTF
TRBD1,TRBV10-3,-,15,TRBJ1-5,TGTGCCATCAGTGCCCGGGACAGGCCCAATCAGCCCCAGCATTTT,CAISARDRPNQPQHF
-,TRBV27,-,14,TRBJ2-5,-,CASSSSTDQETQYF
-,TRBV11-2,-,16,TRBJ1-4,TGTGCCAGCAGCTTAGTCCCCAGGGAAGAGTATGAAAAACTGTTTTTT,CASSLVPREEYEKLFF
TRBD1,TRBV6-5,medium-sized,14,TRBJ2-7,TGTGCCAGCAGTTACAAGGTCAGGGGGCACGAGCAGTACTTC,CASSYKVRGHEQYF
-,TRBV11-2,once,13,TRBJ1-1,TGTGCCAGCAGCTTAGCAGGGATCACTGAAGCTTTCTTT,CASSLAGITEAFF
TRBD1,TRBV6-5,-,13,TRBJ1-5,TGTGCCACCAGGGGGAATGGCAATCAGCCCCAGCATTTT,CATRGNGNQPQHF
-,TRBV7-2,-,16,TRBJ1-4,TGTGCCAGCAGCTTAGGATTCGTTCATCCTAATGAAAAACTGTTTTTT,CASSLGFVHPNEKLFF
-,TRBV18,-,15,TRBJ1-3,TGTGCCAGCTCACCAGGGCGACAGTCTGGAAACACCATATATTTT,CASSPGRQSGNTIYF
TRBD1,TRBV6-6,-,16,TRBJ2-1,TGTGCCAGCAGTTACTCGGGGACAGGGGGCCGCAATGAGCAGTTCTTC,CASSYSGTGGRNEQFF
-,TRBV18,-,13,TRBJ2-3,TGTGCCAGCTCTGGGGGCCTCACAGATACGCAGTATTTT,CASSGGLTDTQYF
-,TRBV12-5,-,13,TRBJ1-2,TGTGCTAGTGCCCGGGACGTGGGATATGGCTACACCTTC,CASARDVGYGYTF
-,TRBV7-3,-,13,TRBJ2-7,TGTGCCAGCAGCGCGGCGGGGTACTACGAGCAGTACTTC,CASSAAGYYEQYF
-,TRBV29-1,few,12,TRBJ1-1,TGCAGCGTTGACCCTCAGGGAACTGAAGCTTTCTTT,CSVDPQGTEAFF
-,TRBV10-3,-,11,TRBJ2-3,TGTGCCATCAGCCGAACAGATACGCAGTATTTT,CAISRTDTQYF
TRBD1,TRBV6-6,few,16,TRBJ1-1,TGTGCCAGCAGTCGGACAGGGGGCGAAGTGAACACTGAAGCTTTCTTT,CASSRTGGEVNTEAFF
TRBD1,TRBV18,-,17,TRBJ2-1,TGTGCCAGCTCACCACGGGGCACAGGGGGTTTTTACAATGAGCAGTTCTTC,CASSPRGTGGFYNEQFF
TRBD2,TRBV27,-,17,TRBJ2-3,TGTGCCAGCAGTCCAACAAAACTAGCGGGGGCCACAGATACGCAGTATTTT,CASSPTKLAGATDTQYF
-,TRBV7-2,-,13,TRBJ1-5,TGTGCCAGCAGCAGCTCCTTAGGTCAGCCCCAGCATTTT,CASSSSLGQPQHF
-,TRBV4-3,-,17,TRBJ1-5,TGCGCCAGCAGCCAAGAATGGGGCCCGAATAGCAATCAGCCCCAGCATTTT,CASSQEWGPNSNQPQHF
-,TRBV27,once,13,TRBJ2-3,TGTGCCAGCAGCCGCAGTCTCGCAGATACGCAGTATTTT,CASSRSLADTQYF
-,TRBV11-3,-,13,TRBJ1-6,TGTGCCAGCAGCCCCAACGGTGATTCACCCCTCCACTTT,CASSPNGDSPLHF
TRBD2,TRBV10-2,-,15,TRBJ2-1,TGCGCCAGCAGGGTAGCGGGGGGTGGGAGGAATGAGCAGTTCTTC,CASRVAGGGRNEQFF
-,TRBV5-1,once,15,TRBJ1-3,TGCGCCAGCAGCTTCTCGACAGCCTCTGGAAACACCATATATTTT,CASSFSTASGNTIYF
-,TRBV9,-,13,TRBJ1-1,TGTGCCAGCAGCTTACTGAGGAACACTGAAGCTTTCTTT,CASSLLRNTEAFF
-,TRBV6-1,-,12,TRBJ2-7,TGTGCCAGCAGTGAGGGGCTAGGGCGTTTCCCCTTC,CASSEGLGRFPF